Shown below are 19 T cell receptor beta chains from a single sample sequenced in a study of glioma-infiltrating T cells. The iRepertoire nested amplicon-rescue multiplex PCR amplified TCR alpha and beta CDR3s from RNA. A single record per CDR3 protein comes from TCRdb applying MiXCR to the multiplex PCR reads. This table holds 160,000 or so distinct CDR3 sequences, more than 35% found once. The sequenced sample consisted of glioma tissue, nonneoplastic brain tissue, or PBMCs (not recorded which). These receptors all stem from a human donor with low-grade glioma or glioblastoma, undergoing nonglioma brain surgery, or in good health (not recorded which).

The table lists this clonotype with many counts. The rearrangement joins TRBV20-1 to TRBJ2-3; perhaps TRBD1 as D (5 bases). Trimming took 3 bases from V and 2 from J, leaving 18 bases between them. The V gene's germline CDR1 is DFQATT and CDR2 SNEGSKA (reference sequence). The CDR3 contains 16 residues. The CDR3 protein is CSASPHQSGPTDTQYF. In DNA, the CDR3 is TGCAGTGCTAGTCCCCACCAGTCAGGGCCCACAGATACGCAGTATTTT.

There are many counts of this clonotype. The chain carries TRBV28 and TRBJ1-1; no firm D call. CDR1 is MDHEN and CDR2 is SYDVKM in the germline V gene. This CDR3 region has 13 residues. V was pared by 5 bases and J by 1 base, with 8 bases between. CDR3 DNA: TGTGCCAGCAGTGCCCCCTCGAACACTGAAGCTTTCTTT. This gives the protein CASSAPSNTEAFF. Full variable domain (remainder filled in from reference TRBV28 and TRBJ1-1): DVKVTQSSRYLVKRTGEKVFLECVQDMDHENMFWYRQDPGLGLRLIYFSYDVKMKEKGDIPEGYSVSREKKERFSLILESASTNQTSMYLCASSAPSNTEAFFGQGTRLTVV.

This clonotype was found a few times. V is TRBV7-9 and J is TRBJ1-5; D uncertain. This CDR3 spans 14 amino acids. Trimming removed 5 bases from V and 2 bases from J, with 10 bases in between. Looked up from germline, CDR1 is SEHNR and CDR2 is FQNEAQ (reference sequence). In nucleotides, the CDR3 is TGTGCCAGCAGCCCCGACACGCGCAATCAGCCCCAGCATTTT. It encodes CASSPDTRNQPQHF. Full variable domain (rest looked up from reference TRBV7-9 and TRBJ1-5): DTGVSQNPRHKITKRGQNVTFRCDPISEHNRLYWYRQTLGQGPEFLTYFQNEAQLEKSRLLSDRFSAERPKGSFSTLEIQRTEQGDSAMYLCASSPDTRNQPQHFGDGTRLSIL.

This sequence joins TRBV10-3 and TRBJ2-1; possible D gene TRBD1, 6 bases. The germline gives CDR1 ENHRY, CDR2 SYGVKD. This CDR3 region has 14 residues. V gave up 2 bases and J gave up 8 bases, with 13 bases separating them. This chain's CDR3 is CAISELTGWDEQFF. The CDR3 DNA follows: TGTGCCATCAGTGAGCTAACAGGGTGGGATGAGCAGTTCTTC.

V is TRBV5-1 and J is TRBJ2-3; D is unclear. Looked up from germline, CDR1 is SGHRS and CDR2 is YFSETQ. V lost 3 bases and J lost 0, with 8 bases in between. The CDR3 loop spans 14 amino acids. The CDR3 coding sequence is TGCGCCAGCAGCTCCCTGGCTAGCACAGATACGCAGTATTTT. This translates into CASSSLASTDTQYF.

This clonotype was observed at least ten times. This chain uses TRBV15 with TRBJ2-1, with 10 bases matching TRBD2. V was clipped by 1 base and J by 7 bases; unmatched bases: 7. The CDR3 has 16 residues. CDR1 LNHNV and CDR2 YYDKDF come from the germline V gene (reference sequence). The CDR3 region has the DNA TGTGCCACCAGCAGAGGCCGGACTAGCGGAGAGAATGAGCAGTTCTTC. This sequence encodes CATSRGRTSGENEQFF.

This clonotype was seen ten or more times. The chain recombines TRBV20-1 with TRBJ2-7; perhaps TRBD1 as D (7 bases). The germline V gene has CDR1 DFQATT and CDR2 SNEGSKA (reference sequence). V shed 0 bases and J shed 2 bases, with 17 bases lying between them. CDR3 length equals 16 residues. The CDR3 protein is CSARDQGDFHPYEQYF. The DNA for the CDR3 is TGCAGTGCTAGAGATCAGGGGGACTTTCATCCCTACGAGCAGTACTTC.

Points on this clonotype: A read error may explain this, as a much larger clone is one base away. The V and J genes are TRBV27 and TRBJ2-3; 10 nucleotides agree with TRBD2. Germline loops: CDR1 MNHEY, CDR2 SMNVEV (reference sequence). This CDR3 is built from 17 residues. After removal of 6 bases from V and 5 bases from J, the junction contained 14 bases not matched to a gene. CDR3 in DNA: TGTGCCAGCAGGACCGCCTTACTAGCGGGACTTGAAGATACGCAGTATTTT. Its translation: CASRTALLAGLEDTQYF.

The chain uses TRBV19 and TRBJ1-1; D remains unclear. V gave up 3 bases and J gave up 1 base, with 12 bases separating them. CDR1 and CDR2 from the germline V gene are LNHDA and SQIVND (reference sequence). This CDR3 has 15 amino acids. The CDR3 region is CASSMAGTRNTEAFF. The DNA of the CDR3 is TGTGCCAGTAGTATGGCCGGAACGAGGAACACTGAAGCTTTCTTT.

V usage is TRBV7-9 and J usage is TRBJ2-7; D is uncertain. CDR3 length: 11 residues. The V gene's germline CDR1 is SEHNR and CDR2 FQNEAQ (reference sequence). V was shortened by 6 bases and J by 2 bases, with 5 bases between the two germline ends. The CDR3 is CASRATYEQYF. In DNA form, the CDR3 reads TGTGCCAGCAGAGCCACCTACGAGCAGTACTTC.

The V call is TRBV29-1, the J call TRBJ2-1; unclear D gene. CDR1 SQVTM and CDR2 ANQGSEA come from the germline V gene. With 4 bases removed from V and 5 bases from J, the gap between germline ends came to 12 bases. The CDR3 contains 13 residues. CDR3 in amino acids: CSVGRRLDNEQFF. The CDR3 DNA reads TGCAGCGTTGGACGACGACTGGACAATGAGCAGTTCTTC.

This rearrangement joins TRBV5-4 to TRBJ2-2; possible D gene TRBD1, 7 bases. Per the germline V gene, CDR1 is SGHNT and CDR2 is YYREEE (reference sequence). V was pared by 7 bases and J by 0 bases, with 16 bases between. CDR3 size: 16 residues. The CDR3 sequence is CASRGRQGANTGELFF. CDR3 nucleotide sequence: TGTGCCAGCCGGGGGAGGCAGGGGGCGAACACCGGGGAGCTGTTTTTT. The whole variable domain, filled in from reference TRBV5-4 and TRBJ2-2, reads ETGVTQSPTHLIKTRGQQVTLRCSSQSGHNTVSWYQQALGQGPQFIFQYYREEENGRGNFPPRFSGLQFPNYSSELNVNALELDDSALYLCASRGRQGANTGELFFGEGSRLTVL.

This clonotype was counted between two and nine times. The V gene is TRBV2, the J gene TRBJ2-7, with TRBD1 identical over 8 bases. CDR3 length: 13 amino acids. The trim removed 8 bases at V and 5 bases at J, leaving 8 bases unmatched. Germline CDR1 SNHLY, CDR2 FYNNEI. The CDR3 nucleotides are TGTGCCAGCGGACGGACAGGGAACCACGAGCAGTACTTC. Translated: CASGRTGNHEQYF.

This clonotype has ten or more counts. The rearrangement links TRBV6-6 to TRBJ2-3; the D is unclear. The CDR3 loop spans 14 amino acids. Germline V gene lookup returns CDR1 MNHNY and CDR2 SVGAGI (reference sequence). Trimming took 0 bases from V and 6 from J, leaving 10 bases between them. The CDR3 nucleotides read TGTGCCAGCAGTTACTCAGAGTCAGGTGATACGCAGTATTTT. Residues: CASSYSESGDTQYF.

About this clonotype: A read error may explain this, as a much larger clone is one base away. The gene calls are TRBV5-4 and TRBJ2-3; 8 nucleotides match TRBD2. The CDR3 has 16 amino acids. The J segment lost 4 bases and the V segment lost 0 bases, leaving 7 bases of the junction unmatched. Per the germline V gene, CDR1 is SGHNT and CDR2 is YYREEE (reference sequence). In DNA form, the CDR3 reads TGTGCCAGCAGCTTGGGGAGCGGGAGTGTAGCAGATACGCAGTATTTT. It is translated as CASSLGSGSVADTQYF.

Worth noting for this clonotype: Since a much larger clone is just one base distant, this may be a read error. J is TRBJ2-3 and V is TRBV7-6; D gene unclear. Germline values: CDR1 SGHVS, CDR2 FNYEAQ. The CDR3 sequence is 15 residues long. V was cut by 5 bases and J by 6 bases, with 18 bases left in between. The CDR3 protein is CASSVTLLRSDTQYF. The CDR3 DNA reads TGTGCCAGCAGCGTGACACTACTAAGGAGCGATACGCAGTATTTT.

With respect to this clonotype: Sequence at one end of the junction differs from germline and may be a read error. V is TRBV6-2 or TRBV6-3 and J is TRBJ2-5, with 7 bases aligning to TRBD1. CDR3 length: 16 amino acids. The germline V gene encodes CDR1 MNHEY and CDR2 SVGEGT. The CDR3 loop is CACRPPGQYDQETQYF. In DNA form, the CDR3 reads TGTGCCTGCAGACCACCGGGACAGTACGACCAAGAGACCCAGTACTTC.

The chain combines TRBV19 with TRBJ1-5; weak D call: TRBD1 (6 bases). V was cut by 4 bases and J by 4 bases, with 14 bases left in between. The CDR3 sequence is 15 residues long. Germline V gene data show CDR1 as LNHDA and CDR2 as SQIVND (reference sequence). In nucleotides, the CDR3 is TGTGCCAGTAGTAGGGGGGCAGGGCGGAATCAGCCCCAGCATTTT. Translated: CASSRGAGRNQPQHF.

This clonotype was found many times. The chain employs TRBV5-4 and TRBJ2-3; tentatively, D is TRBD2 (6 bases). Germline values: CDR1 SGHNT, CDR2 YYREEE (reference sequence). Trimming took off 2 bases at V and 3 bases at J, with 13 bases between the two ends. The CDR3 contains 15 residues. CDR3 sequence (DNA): TGTGCCAGCAGCTTACCGGGAGCAAAGACAGATACGCAGTATTTT. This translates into CASSLPGAKTDTQYF.